This TCR beta chain came from a study of blood T cell repertoires in COVID-19. Study in general: From the United States, Italy and Spain came samples of acute and convalescent COVID-19. The analysed material was cDNA or gDNA that came from T cells, B-cell-depleted T cells, or PBMCs.

The repertoire was sequenced with immunoSEQ multiplex PCR; TCRdb's copy has only in-frame clones and lacks some. This sample has over 600,000 clones, with about 90% found just once. Per germline, CDR1 SGDLS and CDR2 YYNGEE. Trimming took off 0 bases at V and 4 bases at J, with 13 bases between the two ends. There are 15 residues in the CDR3. The chain combines TRBV9 with TRBJ1-2, with TRBD1 as a possible D gene (5 bases). The TCR sequence derives from a woman aged 18-29 years with acute or convalescent COVID-19. Sequencing was carried out using peripheral blood. CDR3 bases: TGTGCCAGCAGCGTAGGGGGTCAGGGCGGCTATGGCTACACCTTC. Protein: CASSVGGQGGYGYTF.